The entry that follows covers one T cell receptor beta chain sequence. This entry belongs to a study of blood T cell repertoires in COVID-19. As for the study in general: The analysed material was cDNA or gDNA that came from T cells, B-cell-depleted T cells, or PBMCs.

The CDR3 consists of 15 residues. Germline V gives CDR1 KGHDR, CDR2 SFDVKD. V dropped 4 bases and J dropped 0; count of bases not matched to a gene: 1. This table comes from immunoSEQ multiplex PCR, and its TCRdb copy is limited to in-frame clones, with some not included. The table records over 250,000 clones, 80% to 85% of them present only once. All enrollees were about 18 to 90 years old and from approximately 25 US areas. Participant-reported clinical history was the basis for cohort assignment. Someone with COVID-19 had been met by exposed participants within 2 weeks before study entry. Specimen: PBMCs or T cells enriched from blood (not recorded which). The genes are TRBV24-1 and TRBJ2-2; 7 nucleotides line up with TRBD1. The TCR originated in a man in his forties or fifties who had been exposed to COVID-19. The CDR3 here is CATSEGTANTGELFF. CDR3 nucleotides: TGTGCCACCAGTGAGGGGACAGCGAACACCGGGGAGCTGTTTTTT.